This T cell receptor beta chain stems from a study of lymphopenia after photon versus proton radiotherapy (dated by TCRdb to the late 2010s). Turning to the overall study: In patients with gastrointestinal tumors who developed high-grade lymphopenia, the study compared the immunological effects of photon radiation therapy with those of proton radiation therapy. The cohort comprised 15 to 20 patients with gastrointestinal tumors who received either photon or proton therapy and then developed lymphopenia. The goal of the study was to describe how the two radiation modalities differ in their effects on the immune system.

On this clone: Its antigen has not been determined. There are no base qualities to consult, and no much larger clone falls within one base.

Points the paper makes about the study in general: The survival association was examined only in patients who died, and the authors described better survival with proton therapy as a possibility, not as a demonstrated result. Proton-treated patients stayed relatively stable during treatment, while photon-treated patients lost naive T cells and TCR diversity and gained effector/memory populations. Once the lymphocyte count had reached its nadir, the repertoires of photon-treated patients showed oligoclonal expansion, particularly of CD8+ Temra cells, and this expansion drove the decline in diversity. Across the cohort, an inverse correlation was found between a larger post-nadir drop in TCR diversity and overall survival time among patients who died.

The library relied on the immunoSEQ multiplex PCR assay. T cell repertoires were profiled by deep sequencing of rearranged TCR beta loci, alongside multiparametric flow cytometry. Imported from immuneACCESS, the table was reduced by TCRdb to in-frame sequences with V and J called. These copies leave out some clones; in studies compared against another copy, an unresolved V gene accounts for under half, and the cause of the remainder is not known. This sample has approximately 50,000 clones in its table, and around 88% of those were observed once. The ten top clones hold approximately 31% of the sample. The sequenced sample was peripheral blood, obtained from a patient treated with photon-based radiotherapy. The receptor's source is a man aged 45-60 years with gastric cancer.

The DNA sequence is given as TGTGCCAGCAGTCGTAGCGGGAGGCTCTACGAGCAGTACTTC. Translated, it reads CASSRSGRLYEQYF. The sequence links TRBV7-2 to TRBJ2-7, and TRBD2 aligns with 10 junction nucleotides. Germline trimming amounts to 6 bases on V and 3 bases on J, with 5 as the count of junction bases outside the gene matches. Per the germline V gene, SGHTA is the CDR1 and FQGNSA is the CDR2. From cysteine to phenylalanine, the CDR3 is 14 amino acids long. Just CDR3 DNA is preserved here, 42 bases in frame from base 1.